Listed below are T cell receptor beta chains from one sample, sequenced in a study of OX40 agonist ivuxolimab in advanced cancers. TCRdb's copy holds only in-frame clones and misses some; the assay was immunoSEQ multiplex PCR. In the table there are around 79,000 clones, over 75% of which are singletons. The input for sequencing was CD4+ or CD8+ T cells sorted from blood, taken in a trial of the OX40 agonist ivuxolimab. All receptors derive from an adult with an advanced solid tumor such as melanoma, head and neck, liver or kidney cancer. Each CDR3 is given without its conserved first and last residue. Fields, in order: V gene, J gene, CDR3 protein.

>TRBV7-2|TRBJ1-2
ASSFYETYNYGYT
>TRBV5-4|TRBJ2-7
ASSHMGNPYEQY
>TRBV6-5|TRBJ2-7
ACRQGPYEQY
>TRBV19|TRBJ1-1
ASSIPPLNTEAF
>TRBV7-9|TRBJ1-2
ASSSLLLGEINYGYT
>TRBV5-6|TRBJ2-3
ASSFSSADTQY
>TRBV18|TRBJ1-5
ASSPYGGGGDSNQPQH
>TRBV10-3|TRBJ2-7
AIRDSTGDYEQY
>TRBV5-1|TRBJ2-3
ASSLTPGGPDTQY
>TRBV5-8|TRBJ2-7
ASSFSGHQY
>TRBV5-1|TRBJ2-5
ASSRSQETQY
>TRBV9|TRBJ2-2
ASSDSPGTGPTGELF
>TRBV5-6|TRBJ2-5
ASSLDASGYQETQY
>TRBV5-8|TRBJ1-2
ASSAGTGFADGYT
>TRBV7-9|TRBJ1-2
ASSLGPTAYGYT
>TRBV9|TRBJ1-3
ASSDPPGYTIY
>TRBV7-2|TRBJ2-7
ASSSTVEQY
>TRBV21-1|TRBJ1-2
ASSTPADRASYGYT
>TRBV5-1|TRBJ2-3
ASSPGGGPVTDTQY
>TRBV18|TRBJ2-7
ASSPGSYEQY
>TRBV10-3|TRBJ1-3
AISPTSGRSGNTIY
>TRBV14|TRBJ1-2
ASSPLTGQGPYGYT
>TRBV10-3|TRBJ2-5
AISVAGDETQY